Given below is one T cell receptor (beta chain) in context. The antigen it recognizes is unknown. Per-nucleotide qualities are absent, and no much larger clonotype sits a single base away. TCRbeta CDR3 regions were amplified from genomic DNA using the immunoSEQ Assay, a bias-controlled multiplex PCR. The original methods were these. The number of nucleated cells in each sample was estimated by amplification of reference gene primers within the assay. Sequence reads were collapsed and filtered to measure the absolute abundance of every unique TCRbeta CDR3 rearrangement. For each sample, productive Simpson clonality was calculated by taking the square root of Simpson's diversity index across productive rearrangements. Drawn from immuneACCESS, this table holds only the in-frame rearrangements with V and J called that TCRdb kept. Clones are partly lost; checked studies trace under half to an unresolved V gene and leave the rest unexplained. Clone size and the V and J calls come from that table; the DNA yielded D and trimming. The sample records some 270,000 clones, approximately 83% of which are singletons. Around 4.5% of the sample is taken by the ten largest.

Participants in the prospective study were enrolled through a virtual design, were aged roughly 18 to 95 years, and lived in 20 to 30 United States geographic areas. In the prospective study, cohorts were assigned on the basis of participant-reported clinical history obtained from a screening survey and a study questionnaire. Recovered participants in ImmuneRACE Cohort 3 were defined by two consecutive negative NP/OP PCR tests, clearance by a healthcare professional, or resolution of symptoms. In the prospective study, whole blood, serum and a nasopharyngeal or oropharyngeal swab were collected from each participant by mobile phlebotomists. Participants in the prospective study had the option to provide additional blood draws and questionnaires over an approximately two-month period. Before DNA extraction, blood samples from the prospective study were shipped at room temperature or frozen. There are 15 amino acids in the CDR3, from cysteine to phenylalanine inclusive. Kept here is only the CDR3 DNA, which spans 45 bases and is read in frame from base 1. From V the trimming removes 3 bases and from J it removes 5 bases, while the gene matches leave 8 bases of the junction unaccounted for. CDR1 and CDR2 are read off the germline V gene as SGHRS and YFSETQ.

This sample was included in a study of blood T cell repertoires in COVID-19 (dated by TCRdb to the early 2020s). Turning to the overall study: Collaborator samples came from the United States, Italy and Spain and covered acute and convalescent phases of COVID-19. The material from the prospective study consisted of cDNA or gDNA derived from T cells, B-cell-depleted T cells, or PBMCs. Deeply sampled blood TCRbeta repertoires from subjects exposed to, actively infected with, or recovered from COVID-19 were included in the dataset. The repertoires were released in a freely available public database intended as a resource for research on the immune response to SARS-CoV-2. Samples were obtained from the ongoing ImmuneRACE study (first 160 participants) and from about 1,300 subjects provided by 6 global collaborators. Nearly every sample came with metadata listing a de-identified subject ID, COVID-19 status, age in years and sex. HLA class I and class II types, where available, came from metadata supplied by the sample provider rather than from assay-based typing. The paper's findings and limits, for the study overall: Clinical and demographic metadata were provided uncurated, with the amount varying by source and participant.

The chain is made from TRBV5-1 and TRBJ2-5; 9 central bases correspond to TRBD1. This receptor was taken from a woman between 25 and 40 years old who had recovered from COVID-19. The specimen was PBMCs or T cells enriched from blood (not recorded which). The DNA reads as follows: TGCGCCAGCAGCTCAGGACAGGGGACTATGGAGACCCAGTACTTC. This sequence encodes CASSSGQGTMETQYF.